This is a list of T cell receptor beta chains from one sample in a study of cytomegalovirus exposure and HLA in healthy donors. Libraries were prepared by immunoSEQ multiplex PCR; TCRdb keeps only in-frame clonotypes and omits some of them. Among around 99,000 clones, around four fifths were seen once, and the ten largest hold over 7%. Material for sequencing was PBMCs. The receptors originated from a woman aged 45-65 years in good health and CMV-seropositive. Each CDR3 is given with its conserved first and last residue. The D gene is left open where the match is weak. Clone size appears in some rows only: once, few, many, or a class for an expanded clone.

J	D	V	size	CDR3	DNA
TRBJ1-5	.	TRBV27	.	CASSPREGPQHF	TGTGCCAGCAGTCCCCGGGAGGGGCCCCAGCATTTT
TRBJ1-2	TRBD1	TRBV10-3	few	CATRSADRGGYTF	TGTGCCACCCGCAGTGCGGACAGGGGGGGCTACACCTTC
TRBJ2-5	TRBD1	TRBV5-1	.	CASSLAVARQGTETQYF	TGCGCCAGCAGCTTAGCGGTGGCGAGACAGGGAACGGAGACCCAGTACTTC
TRBJ2-4	.	TRBV29-1	few	CSARGGGRNIQYF	TGCAGCGCCAGAGGGGGGGGCAGAAACATTCAGTACTTC
TRBJ1-2	.	TRBV19	.	CASSIQAFYGYTF	TGTGCCAGTAGCATACAGGCGTTCTATGGCTACACCTTC
TRBJ2-7	TRBD1	TRBV6-5	.	CASSSATGGNYEQYF	TGTGCCAGCAGTTCGGCAACAGGGGGCAACTACGAGCAGTACTTC
TRBJ2-5	TRBD2	TRBV7-2	.	CASTGTSVAETQYF	TGTGCCAGCACCGGGACTAGCGTAGCTGAGACCCAGTACTTC
TRBJ2-7	TRBD1	TRBV13	.	CASSPRTGGHEQYF	TGTGCCAGCAGCCCCCGGACAGGCGGCCACGAGCAGTACTTC
TRBJ1-5	.	TRBV27	once	CASSPGGGPHNQPQHF	TGTGCCAGCAGTCCGGGTGGAGGACCCCACAATCAGCCCCAGCATTTT
TRBJ2-5	TRBD1	TRBV15	.	CATRDRELGETQYF	TGTGCCACCAGGGACAGGGAGCTTGGAGAGACCCAGTACTTC
TRBJ1-4	.	TRBV9	.	CASSGQSTNEKLFF	TGTGCCAGCAGCGGACAGTCCACAAATGAAAAACTGTTTTTT
TRBJ2-3	TRBD1	TRBV7-9	few	CASSVQGAGTDTQYF	TGTGCCAGCAGCGTTCAGGGGGCCGGCACAGATACGCAGTATTTT
TRBJ2-4	TRBD1	TRBV6-1	.	CASSEDFLGDRGRGKNSQYF	TGTGCCAGCAGTGAAGACTTCCTGGGGGACAGGGGGCGAGGCAAAAACAGTCAGTACTTC
TRBJ1-4	.	TRBV7-9	few	CASSLGATGEGEKLFF	TGTGCCAGCAGCTTAGGGGCGACAGGAGAAGGTGAAAAACTGTTTTTT
TRBJ1-1	TRBD1	TRBV6-5	.	CAGSSTGATEAFF	TGTGCCGGCAGTTCCACAGGGGCCACTGAAGCTTTCTTT
TRBJ2-7	.	TRBV9	.	CASSPLGVSYEQYF	TGTGCCAGCAGCCCCCTGGGAGTTTCCTACGAGCAGTACTTC
TRBJ1-5	TRBD1	TRBV6-1	.	CASSEASGGSGQPQHF	TGTGCCAGCAGTGAAGCATCAGGGGGGAGCGGTCAGCCCCAGCATTTT
TRBJ1-2	.	TRBV11-3	.	CASSKGEGGYGYTF	TGTGCCAGCAGCAAAGGGGAGGGCGGCTATGGCTACACCTTC
TRBJ1-1	.	TRBV12-5	.	CASGLTGETGTEAFF	TGTGCTAGTGGTTTGACGGGGGAAACGGGCACTGAAGCTTTCTTT
TRBJ2-7	.	TRBV4-2	.	CASSQGGTHSYEQYF	TGTGCCAGCAGCCAAGGCGGCACGCACTCCTACGAGCAGTACTTC
TRBJ1-2	TRBD1	TRBV4-1	.	CASRPRQGPVDGYTF	TGCGCCAGCAGACCCCGACAGGGGCCCGTGGATGGCTACACCTTC
TRBJ1-2	TRBD1	TRBV6-5	.	CASSPGQGSYTF	TGTGCCAGCAGTCCCGGACAGGGGAGCTACACCTTC
TRBJ2-7	TRBD2	TRBV6-1	.	CASSATSSYEQYF	TGTGCCAGCAGCGCGACTAGCAGCTACGAGCAGTACTTC
TRBJ1-2	.	TRBV19	.	CASSIEVGRIYYGYTF	TGTGCCAGTAGTATAGAGGTGGGGCGCATCTACTATGGCTACACCTTC
TRBJ2-3	.	TRBV9	.	CASSVEGGGFSTDTQYF	TGTGCCAGCAGCGTAGAAGGGGGGGGATTTAGCACAGATACGCAGTATTTT
TRBJ2-5	.	TRBV6-1	.	CASSEERGQETQYF	TGTGCCAGCAGTGAAGAAAGGGGGCAAGAGACCCAGTACTTC
TRBJ2-7	TRBD2	TRBV27	.	CASTEIGGGAPYEQYF	TGTGCCAGCACGGAGATTGGCGGGGGGGCCCCCTACGAGCAGTACTTC
TRBJ2-5	TRBD2	TRBV2	.	CASKNPAGGGETQYF	TGTGCCAGCAAAAACCCAGCGGGAGGAGGAGAGACCCAGTACTTC
TRBJ2-7	.	TRBV6-1	.	CASEGETYEQYF	TGTGCCAGCGAGGGGGAAACCTACGAGCAGTACTTC
TRBJ2-5	TRBD2	TRBV5-1	once	CASSLELGLASGQETQYF	TGCGCCAGCAGCTTGGAATTGGGACTAGCATCCGGGCAAGAGACCCAGTACTTC
TRBJ1-2	.	TRBV7-8	.	CASSPSVDYGYTF	TGTGCCAGCAGCCCGTCGGTCGACTATGGCTACACCTTC
TRBJ2-1	.	TRBV15	.	CATSRDEGSGTYNEQFF	TGTGCCACCAGCAGAGATGAGGGTAGCGGTACCTACAATGAGCAGTTCTTC
TRBJ1-3	.	TRBV4-3	.	CASSQANSGNTIYF	TGCGCCAGCAGCCAAGCCAACTCTGGAAACACCATATATTTT
TRBJ2-7	.	TRBV11-2	.	CASSLLASYEQYF	TGTGCCAGCAGCTTATTAGCCTCCTACGAGCAGTACTTC
TRBJ1-5	.	TRBV7-6	once	CASSLGGGNQPQHF	TGTGCCAGCAGCTTAGGAGGGGGTAATCAGCCCCAGCATTTT
TRBJ1-2	TRBD1	TRBV19	.	CASSTRQGNYGYTF	TGTGCCAGTAGTACCCGACAGGGTAACTATGGCTACACCTTC
TRBJ2-1	.	TRBV18	.	CASSPATGIRSSYNEQFF	TGTGCCAGCTCACCAGCGACGGGGATCAGGAGCTCCTACAATGAGCAGTTCTTC
TRBJ2-2	.	TRBV12-5	.	CASGSSGRAGNTGELFF	TGTGCTAGTGGTTCCTCAGGCAGAGCGGGGAACACCGGGGAGCTGTTTTTT
TRBJ2-7	.	TRBV5-1	.	CASSLVPNYEQYF	TGCGCCAGCAGCTTGGTGCCTAATTACGAGCAGTACTTC
TRBJ1-4	.	TRBV2	.	CASSDTGISEKLFF	TGTGCCAGCAGTGACACAGGAATTAGTGAAAAACTGTTTTTT